This TCR beta chain was identified during a study of cytomegalovirus exposure and HLA in healthy donors. The PCR contained 60 Vbeta and 13 Jbeta primers. Method: immunoSEQ multiplex PCR; TCRdb's copy keeps in-frame clones and lacks some. The sample yields about 150,000 clones, just over 65% seen once. A note on this clone: The antigen is unknown.

The study's findings and limits: Near-uniform donor sequencing depth was presumed by presence/absence analyses. Among TCR beta chains, those listed as cytomegalovirus-associated numbered about 150. In an earlier analysis, in some 600 donors, most V segments appeared productive either ~87% or ~30% of the time.

V lost 4 bases, J lost 4 bases, and 8 bases lay in between. The CDR3 length is 13 residues. The germline V gene encodes CDR1 SGHDN and CDR2 FVKESK. The chain joins TRBV14 to TRBJ2-1; D remains ambiguous. Sequencing input: PBMCs. The TCR comes from a woman aged 60-75 years in good health and CMV-seronegative. The CDR3 nucleotides are TGTGCCAGCAGCCTGGGCTATTACAATGAGCAGTTCTTC. Translation: CASSLGYYNEQFF.